The 10 T cell receptor beta chains below come from one sample, sequenced in a study of CD8 T cells in Susac syndrome. Random hexamers primed reverse transcription of about 0.45 to 1 ug RNA. TCRdb re-derived calls from the immunoSEQ multiplex PCR reads in MiXCR, one entry per CDR3 protein. The sample carries 230,000 or so distinct CDR3 sequences, about 95% recorded once. Sequenced input: CD4+ T cells from PBMCs. Receptor source: a human donor with multiple sclerosis.

This rearrangement joins TRBV20-1 to TRBJ2-1, with 7 bases matching TRBD1. CDR1 is DFQATT, CDR2 SNEGSKA, per germline (reference sequence). The length of the CDR3 is 17 residues. The CDR3 sequence is CSGEDSSRDSNYNEQFF. DNA of the CDR3: TGCAGCGGTGAGGATAGTTCCCGGGACAGCAACTACAATGAGCAGTTCTTC.

This chain uses TRBV2 with TRBJ2-1; D gene unclear. Germline V gene lookup returns CDR1 SNHLY and CDR2 FYNNEI. This CDR3 is built from 13 residues. V lost 3 bases and J 7 bases, leaving 10 bases between the germline ends. The CDR3 sequence: CASSDPGWNEQFF. Written as DNA, the CDR3 is TGTGCCAGCAGTGATCCGGGCTGGAATGAGCAGTTCTTC. Filled out from reference TRBV2 and TRBJ2-1, the complete variable domain reads EPEVTQTPSHQVTQMGQEVILRCVPISNHLYFYWYRQILGQKVEFLVSFYNNEISEKSEIFDDQFSVERPDGSNFTLKIRSTKLEDSAMYFCASSDPGWNEQFFGPGTRLTVL.

The CDR3 is CASSLQSGELFF. The CDR3 DNA is TGTGCCAGCAGCTTACAGTCCGGGGAGCTGTTTTTT. The J gene is TRBJ2-2, the V gene TRBV7-3, with D unclear. Germline-derived CDR1 and CDR2 are SGHTA and FQGTGA. The V end lost 2 bases, the J end lost 6 bases, and 4 bases lay between the germline ends. The CDR3 is made up of 12 amino acids. Supplemented by reference TRBV7-3 and TRBJ2-2, the full variable domain reads GAGVSQTPSNKVTEKGKYVELRCDPISGHTALYWYRQSLGQGPEFLIYFQGTGAADDSGLPNDRFFAVRPEGSVSTLKIQRTERGDSAVYLCASSLQSGELFFGEGSRLTVL.

The CDR3 sequence is CASSFLGNTGELFF. CDR3 nucleotide sequence: TGTGCCAGCAGTTTTTTAGGAAACACCGGGGAGCTGTTTTTT. The chain is built from TRBV12-3 or TRBV12-4 and TRBJ2-2, with unresolved D. The V end lost 3 bases, the J end lost 2 bases, and 7 bases lay between the germline ends. The CDR3 extends over 14 amino acids.

This sequence joins TRBV24-1 and TRBJ2-3; no firm D call. This CDR3 comprises 15 residues. CDR1 and CDR2 from the germline V gene are KGHDR and SFDVKD. With 3 bases removed from V and 0 bases from J, the gap between germline ends came to 9 bases. CDR3 sequence reads: CATSDPSRSTDTQYF. The CDR3 nucleotides are TGTGCCACCAGTGATCCAAGCAGGAGCACAGATACGCAGTATTTT.

This chain links TRBV12-3 or TRBV12-4 with TRBJ2-7, with TRBD2 as a possible D gene (5 bases). Trimming pared 6 bases from V and 5 bases from J, leaving 14 bases between. The CDR3 has 13 residues. For the CDR3, the DNA is TGTGCCAGCAGGGACTCCGAACCGGACGAGCAGTACTTC. Protein: CASRDSEPDEQYF.

The chain carries TRBV5-4 and TRBJ2-7, with 9 bases that match TRBD1. V gave up 4 bases and J gave up 2 bases; unmatched junction bases: 7. Germline V gene sequence: CDR1 SGHNT, CDR2 YYREEE (reference sequence). This CDR3 is 15 amino acids long. CDR3 in amino acids: CASSKTRDRAYEQYF. In nucleotides, the CDR3 is TGTGCCAGCAGCAAAACCCGGGACAGGGCCTACGAGCAGTACTTC. Variable domain in full (rest from reference TRBV5-4 and TRBJ2-7): ETGVTQSPTHLIKTRGQQVTLRCSSQSGHNTVSWYQQALGQGPQFIFQYYREEENGRGNFPPRFSGLQFPNYSSELNVNALELDDSALYLCASSKTRDRAYEQYFGPGTRLTVT.

This clonotype showed up just once. The rearrangement uses TRBV7-3 and TRBJ2-1, with 14 bases identical to TRBD2. V lost 5 bases, J lost 9 bases, and 6 bases stayed unmatched. From germline, CDR1 is SGHTA and CDR2 FQGTGA. The length of the CDR3 is 15 residues. Here the CDR3 reads CASSATSGRAVEQFF. In DNA, the CDR3 is TGTGCCAGCAGCGCGACTAGCGGGAGGGCCGTTGAGCAGTTCTTC.

V is TRBV12-3 or TRBV12-4 and J is TRBJ2-1; D perhaps matches TRBD2 (6 bases). V shed 6 bases and J shed 5 bases, with 17 bases lying between them. The CDR3 has 15 amino acids. The CDR3, as DNA: TGTGCCAGCAGCCCCGGGACTTCAGCACACAATGAGCAGTTCTTC. Translation gives CASSPGTSAHNEQFF.

This chain links TRBV3-1 with TRBJ2-5; no reliable D call. V lost 5 bases and J lost 13, with 14 bases in between. This CDR3 has 11 residues. The germline CDR1 and CDR2 sequences are LGHDT and YNNKEL (reference sequence). CDR3 sequence reads: CASSFGETRYF. The CDR3 DNA reads TGTGCCAGCAGCTTCGGAGAGACCAGGTACTTC.